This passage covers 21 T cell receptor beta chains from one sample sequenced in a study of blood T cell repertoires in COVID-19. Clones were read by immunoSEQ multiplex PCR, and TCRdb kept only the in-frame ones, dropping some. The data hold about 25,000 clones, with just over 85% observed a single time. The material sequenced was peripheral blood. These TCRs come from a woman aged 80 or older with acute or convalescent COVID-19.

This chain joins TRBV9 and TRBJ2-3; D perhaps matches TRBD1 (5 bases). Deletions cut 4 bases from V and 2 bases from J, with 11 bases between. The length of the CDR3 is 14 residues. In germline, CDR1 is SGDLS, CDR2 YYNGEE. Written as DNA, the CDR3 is TGTGCCAGCAGCCCACGGACAAACACAGATACGCAGTATTTT. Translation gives CASSPRTNTDTQYF.

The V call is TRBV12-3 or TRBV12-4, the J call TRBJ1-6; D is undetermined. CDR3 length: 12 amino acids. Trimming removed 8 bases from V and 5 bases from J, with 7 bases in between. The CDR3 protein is CASGLNNSPLHF. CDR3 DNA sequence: TGTGCCAGCGGCCTTAATAATTCACCCCTCCACTTT.

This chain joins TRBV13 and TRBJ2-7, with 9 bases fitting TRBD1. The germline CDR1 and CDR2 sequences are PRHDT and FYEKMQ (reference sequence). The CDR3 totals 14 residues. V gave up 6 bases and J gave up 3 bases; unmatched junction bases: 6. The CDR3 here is CASSRRDRVYEQYF. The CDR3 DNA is TGTGCCAGCAGTCGCCGGGACAGGGTCTACGAGCAGTACTTC. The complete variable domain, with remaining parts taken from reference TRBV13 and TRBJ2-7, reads AAGVIQSPRHLIKEKRETATLKCYPIPRHDTVYWYQQGPGQDPQFLISFYEKMQSDKGSIPDRFSAQQFSDYHSELNMSSLELGDSALYFCASSRRDRVYEQYFGPGTRLTVT.

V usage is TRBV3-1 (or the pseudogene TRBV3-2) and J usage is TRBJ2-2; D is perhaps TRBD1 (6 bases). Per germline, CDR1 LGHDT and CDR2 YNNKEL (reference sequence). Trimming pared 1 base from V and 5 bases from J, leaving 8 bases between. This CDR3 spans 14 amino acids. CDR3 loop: CASSQGGHTGELFF. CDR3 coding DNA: TGTGCCAGCAGCCAAGGGGGACATACCGGGGAGCTGTTTTTT.

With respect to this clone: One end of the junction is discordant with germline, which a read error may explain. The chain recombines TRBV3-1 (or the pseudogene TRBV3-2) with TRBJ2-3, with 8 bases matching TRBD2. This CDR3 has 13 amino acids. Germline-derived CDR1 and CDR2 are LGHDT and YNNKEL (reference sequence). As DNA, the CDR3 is TGTGCCAGCAGCCCCCCGGGACTAGATGCGCAGTATTTT. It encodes CASSPPGLDAQYF.

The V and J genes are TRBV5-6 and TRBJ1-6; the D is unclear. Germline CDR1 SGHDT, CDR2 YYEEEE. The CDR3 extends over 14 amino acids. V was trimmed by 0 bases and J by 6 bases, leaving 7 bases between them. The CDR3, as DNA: TGTGCCAGCAGCTTGGGGCAGTCTAATTCACCCCTCCACTTT. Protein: CASSLGQSNSPLHF.

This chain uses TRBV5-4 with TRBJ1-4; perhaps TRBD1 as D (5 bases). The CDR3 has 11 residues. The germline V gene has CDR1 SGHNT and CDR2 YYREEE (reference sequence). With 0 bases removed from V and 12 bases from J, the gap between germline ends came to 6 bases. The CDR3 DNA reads TGTGCCAGCAGCTTGGAAGGGGAACTGTTTTTT. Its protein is CASSLEGELFF.

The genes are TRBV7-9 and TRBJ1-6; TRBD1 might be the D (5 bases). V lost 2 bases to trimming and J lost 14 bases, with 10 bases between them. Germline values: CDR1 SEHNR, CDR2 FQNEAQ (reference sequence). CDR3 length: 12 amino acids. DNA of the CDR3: TGTGCCAGCAGCTTAAACGAAGGGGCCCTCCACTTT. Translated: CASSLNEGALHF.

CDR3 nucleotide sequence: TGTGCCAGCAGCCCCGGGGGGCCCTCCTACAATGAGCAGTTCTTC. It encodes CASSPGGPSYNEQFF. The chain employs TRBV7-9 and TRBJ2-1; a weak D match, TRBD2 (7 bases). Germline assignment: CDR1 SEHNR and CDR2 FQNEAQ (reference sequence). CDR3 size: 15 residues. V was pared by 5 bases and J by 0 bases, with 11 bases between.

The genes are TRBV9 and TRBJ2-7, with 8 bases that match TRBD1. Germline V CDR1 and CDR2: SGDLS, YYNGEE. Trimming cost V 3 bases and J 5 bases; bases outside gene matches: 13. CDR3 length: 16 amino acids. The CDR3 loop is CASSAGQGRFFDEQYF. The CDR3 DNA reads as TGTGCCAGCAGCGCTGGACAGGGACGGTTTTTCGACGAGCAGTACTTC.

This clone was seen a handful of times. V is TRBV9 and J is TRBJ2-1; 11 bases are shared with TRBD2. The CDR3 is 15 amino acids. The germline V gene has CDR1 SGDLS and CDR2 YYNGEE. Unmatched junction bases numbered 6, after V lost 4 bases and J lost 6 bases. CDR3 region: CASSTLAGGGNEQFF. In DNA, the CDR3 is TGTGCCAGCAGCACCCTAGCGGGAGGTGGCAATGAGCAGTTCTTC. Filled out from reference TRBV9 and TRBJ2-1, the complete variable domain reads DSGVTQTPKHLITATGQRVTLRCSPRSGDLSVYWYQQSLDQGLQFLIQYYNGEERAKGNILERFSAQQFPDLHSELNLSSLELGDSALYFCASSTLAGGGNEQFFGPGTRLTVL.

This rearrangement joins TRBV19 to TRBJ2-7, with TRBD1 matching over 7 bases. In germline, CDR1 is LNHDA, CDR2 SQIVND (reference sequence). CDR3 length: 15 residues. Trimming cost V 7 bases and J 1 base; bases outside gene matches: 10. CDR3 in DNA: TGTGCCAGTACCGAGACAGGGCTAGGATCCTACGAGCAGTACTTC. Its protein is CASTETGLGSYEQYF.

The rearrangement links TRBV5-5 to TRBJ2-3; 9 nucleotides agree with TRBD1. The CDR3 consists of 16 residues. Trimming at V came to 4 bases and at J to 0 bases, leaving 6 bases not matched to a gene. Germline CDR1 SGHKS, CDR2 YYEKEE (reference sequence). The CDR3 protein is CASSLGTGSSTDTQYF. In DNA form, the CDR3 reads TGTGCCAGCAGCCTCGGGACAGGGTCTAGCACAGATACGCAGTATTTT.

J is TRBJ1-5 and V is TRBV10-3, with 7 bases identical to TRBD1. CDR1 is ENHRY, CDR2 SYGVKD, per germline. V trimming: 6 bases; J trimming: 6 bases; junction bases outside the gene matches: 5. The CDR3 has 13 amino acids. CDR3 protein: CAISDRDSQPQHF. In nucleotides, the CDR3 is TGTGCCATCAGCGACAGGGATAGTCAGCCCCAGCATTTT.

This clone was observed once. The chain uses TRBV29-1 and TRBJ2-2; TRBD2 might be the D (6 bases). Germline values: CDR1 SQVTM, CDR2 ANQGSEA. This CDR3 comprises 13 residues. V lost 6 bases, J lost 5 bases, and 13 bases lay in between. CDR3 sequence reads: CSVGGRGTGELFF. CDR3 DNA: TGCAGCGTGGGAGGTAGGGGTACCGGGGAGCTGTTTTTT.

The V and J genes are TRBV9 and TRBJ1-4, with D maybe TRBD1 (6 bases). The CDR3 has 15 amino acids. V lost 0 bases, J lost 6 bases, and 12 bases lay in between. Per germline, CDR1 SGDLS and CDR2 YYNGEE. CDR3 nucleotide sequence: TGTGCCAGCAGCGTAGCGGGGGGCTTATATGAAAAACTGTTTTTT. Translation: CASSVAGGLYEKLFF.

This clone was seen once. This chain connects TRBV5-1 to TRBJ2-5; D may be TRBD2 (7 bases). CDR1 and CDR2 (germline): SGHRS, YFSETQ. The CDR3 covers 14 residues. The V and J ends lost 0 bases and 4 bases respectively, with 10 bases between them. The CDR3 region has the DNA TGCGCCAGCAGCTTGGCCGGGGGGCGAGAGACCCAGTACTTC. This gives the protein CASSLAGGRETQYF.

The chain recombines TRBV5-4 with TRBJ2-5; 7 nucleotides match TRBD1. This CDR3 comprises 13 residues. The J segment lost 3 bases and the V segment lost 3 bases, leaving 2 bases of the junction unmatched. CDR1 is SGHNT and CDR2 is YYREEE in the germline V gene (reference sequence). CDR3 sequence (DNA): TGTGCCAGCAGCTCGGGACAGAAAGAGACCCAGTACTTC. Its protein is CASSSGQKETQYF.

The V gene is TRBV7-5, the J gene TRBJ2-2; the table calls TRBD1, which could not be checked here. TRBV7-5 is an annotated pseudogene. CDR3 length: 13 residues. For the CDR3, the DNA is TGTGTCAGAAGCTTGCAGGTGACCGGGGAGCTGTTTTTT. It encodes CVRSLQVTGELFF.

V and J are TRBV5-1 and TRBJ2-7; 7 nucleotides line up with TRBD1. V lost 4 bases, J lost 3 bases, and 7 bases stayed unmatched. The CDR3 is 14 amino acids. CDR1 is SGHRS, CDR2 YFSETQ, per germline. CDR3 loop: CASSIGTDSYEQYF. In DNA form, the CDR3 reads TGCGCCAGCAGCATAGGGACAGATAGCTACGAGCAGTACTTC. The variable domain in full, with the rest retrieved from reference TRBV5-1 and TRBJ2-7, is KAGVTQTPRYLIKTRGQQVTLSCSPISGHRSVSWYQQTPGQGLQFLFEYFSETQRNKGNFPGRFSGRQFSNSRSEMNVSTLELGDSALYLCASSIGTDSYEQYFGPGTRLTVT.

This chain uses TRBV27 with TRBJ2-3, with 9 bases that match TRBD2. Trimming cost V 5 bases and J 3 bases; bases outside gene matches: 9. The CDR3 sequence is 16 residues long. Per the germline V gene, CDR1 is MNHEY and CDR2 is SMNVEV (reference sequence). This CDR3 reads CASSPDLAGVTDTQYF. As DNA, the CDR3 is TGTGCCAGCAGTCCCGACTTAGCGGGAGTTACAGATACGCAGTATTTT.